The sample holds many counts of the clone carrying this TCR beta chain. Antigen: not known. The TCRbeta library was prepared with unique molecular identifiers. TCRdb passed the PCR reads through MiXCR, listing each CDR3 protein once. The profile shows 450,000 to 550,000 distinct CDR3 sequences, about 10% of them singletons. V lost 5 bases and J lost 3; bases outside the gene matches: 6. Germline V CDR1 and CDR2: LNHDA, SQIVND (reference sequence). This CDR3 is 15 amino acids long. This entry is derived from a study of T-cell reconstitution after alpha-beta-depleted transplantation in children. Findings of the study overall: Fresh T-cell production supplied most of the T-cell counts and diversity seen one year after transplant. There were reportedly several hundred expanded graft clones from which alpha-beta T cells came about two months after transplant.

The sequence came from a female patient under 10 years old who had a stem cell transplant for aplastic anemia, so the T cells may come from the graft donor. Here the sequenced sample was PBMCs, mostly from graft donor cells, taken 180 days after TCRalphabeta/CD19-depleted stem cell transplant. This chain links TRBV19 with TRBJ2-1; 8 bases line up with TRBD2. CDR3: CASSLTGTSYNEQFF. In nucleotides, the CDR3 is TGTGCCAGTAGTCTTACCGGGACTAGCTACAATGAGCAGTTCTTC.